The entry below gives a single T cell receptor beta chain sequence along with its context. Profiled with immunoSEQ multiplex PCR; TCRdb holds only in-frame clones, not every one. This repertoire shows tens of thousands of clones, roughly 80% found once; its top ten account for 20% to 25%. This specimen comes from a study of blood T cell repertoires in COVID-19. This sequence originates from a man at least 80 years old with active or convalescent COVID-19. The sequenced sample was peripheral blood.

CDR3 loop: CASSYQGFYSIAEKLFF. CDR3 bases: TGTGCCAGCAGTTACCAGGGGTTCTATTCAATCGCTGAAAAACTGTTTTTT. The chain uses TRBV6-2 or TRBV6-3 and TRBJ1-4; possibly TRBD1 for D (6 bases). This CDR3 contains 17 residues. Germline loops: CDR1 MNHEY, CDR2 SVGEGT. V shed 2 bases and J shed 7 bases, with 20 bases lying between them.